The 3 T cell receptor beta chains below all came from one sample that was sequenced in a study of CD8 T cells in ankylosing spondylitis. Each CDR3 protein gets one entry after TCRdb re-called the 5' RACE reads with MiXCR. The repertoire has under 150,000 distinct CDR3 sequences, roughly an eighth of them found once; the top ten carry roughly 4.3%. The material sequenced was blood, either unsorted or a sorted T cell fraction (not recorded which). The origin of the receptors is a female donor with ankylosing spondylitis or in good health (not recorded which).

This clonotype was observed at least ten times. The V gene is TRBV20-1, the J gene TRBJ2-7; TRBD2 matches at 10 bases. V gave up 4 bases and J gave up 5 bases; unmatched junction bases: 17. CDR3 size: 17 residues. Germline lookup yields CDR1 DFQATT and CDR2 SNEGSKA (reference sequence). CDR3 bases: TGCAGTGCTAAGGCGATAACTAGCGGGACCCGATCCAACGAGCAGTACTTC. Residues: CSAKAITSGTRSNEQYF.

The rearrangement joins TRBV27 to TRBJ2-7, with D unclear. The length of the CDR3 is 15 residues. V was shortened by 3 bases and J by 1 base, with 13 bases between the two germline ends. The germline gives CDR1 MNHEY, CDR2 SMNVEV (reference sequence). Written as DNA, the CDR3 is TGTGCCAGCAGTTTCCGGGTAGTGGGGTCCTACGAGCAGTACTTC. It specifies CASSFRVVGSYEQYF.

This clonotype was recorded at least ten times. Written as DNA, the CDR3 is TGTGCCACCAGTGAACTACCGGGACTCGGGGTGAATGAGCAGTTCTTC. Protein sequence: CATSELPGLGVNEQFF. The genes are TRBV24-1 and TRBJ2-1, with D perhaps TRBD2 (6 bases). CDR3 length: 16 residues. CDR1 is KGHDR, CDR2 SFDVKD, per germline. V was clipped by 4 bases and J by 7 bases, with 19 bases between them.